The 20 T cell receptor beta chains listed next were all sequenced from one sample in a study of identical twins. TCRdb re-derived calls from the 5' RACE reads in MiXCR, one entry per CDR3 protein. The sample has about 660,000 distinct CDR3 sequences; over 8.5% are singletons. The data were also submitted as part of a second study, on yellow fever vaccine responses in identical twins.

Sequencing was performed on PBMCs. The origin of the receptors is a woman aged 18 to 35 in good health.

This clonotype was recorded at least ten times. The chain employs TRBV4-3 and TRBJ2-4; a possible D gene is TRBD2 (6 bases). Germline CDR1 reads LGHNA; CDR2 reads YSLEER. V lost 0 bases to trimming and J lost 2 bases, with 14 bases between them. The CDR3 sequence is 17 residues long. CDR3 nucleotides: TGCGCCAGCAGCCAAGAACTTTCGGGACTCCCCAAAAACATTCAGTACTTC. Translated, it gives CASSQELSGLPKNIQYF.

The V call is TRBV4-1, the J call TRBJ2-3, with a tentative D call TRBD2 (5 bases). The CDR3 spans 14 residues. V lost 1 base and J lost 5, with 10 bases in between. The germline V gene has CDR1 MGHRA and CDR2 YSYEKL. The CDR3 nucleotides read TGCGCCAGCAGCCAAGCCGATGCGGGAGATACGCAGTATTTT. Amino acids: CASSQADAGDTQYF.

The V gene is TRBV7-3, the J gene TRBJ2-4; 11 positions match TRBD1. V lost 5 bases and J lost 8; bases outside the gene matches: 5. The CDR3 has 14 residues. CDR1 is SGHTA, CDR2 FQGTGA, per germline. CDR3 in amino acids: CASSPGQGAYIQYF. CDR3 nucleotide sequence: TGTGCCAGCAGCCCAGGACAGGGGGCGTACATTCAGTACTTC.

This clonotype was detected ten times or more. V is TRBV12-3 or TRBV12-4 and J is TRBJ1-1; D uncertain. Trimming shortened V by 1 base and J by 5 bases, and 8 bases separated the two germline ends. The CDR3 consists of 13 residues. The CDR3 DNA is TGTGCCAGCAGTTTAGGCCCTGGGACTGAAGCTTTCTTT. Amino acids: CASSLGPGTEAFF.

This clonotype was counted between two and nine times. The chain couples TRBV2 to TRBJ2-3, with 10 positions matching TRBD2. V was clipped by 6 bases and J by 4 bases; unmatched bases: 7. Germline CDR1 is SNHLY and CDR2 is FYNNEI. The CDR3 spans 15 residues. CDR3 nucleotide sequence: TGTGCCAGCAGCCCCCTAGCGGGGGTTCCAGATACGCAGTATTTT. It translates to CASSPLAGVPDTQYF.

This chain links TRBV11-2 with TRBJ2-5, with D possibly being TRBD2 (6 bases). The V end lost 5 bases, the J end lost 5 bases, and 18 bases lay between the germline ends. The CDR3 has 15 residues. The germline V gene has CDR1 SGHAT and CDR2 FQNNGV. This chain's CDR3 is CASSLTPSVYETQYF. CDR3 coding DNA: TGTGCCAGCAGCCTAACACCTAGCGTATATGAGACCCAGTACTTC.

Only a few counts were recorded for this clonotype. J is TRBJ1-1 and V is TRBV12-3 or TRBV12-4; D not resolved. The CDR3 consists of 12 residues. Trimming took 2 bases from V and 4 from J, leaving 5 bases between them. For the CDR3, the DNA is TGTGCCAGCAGTTTACCCCCCACTGAAGCTTTCTTT. This gives the protein CASSLPPTEAFF.

V and J are TRBV6-1 and TRBJ2-1; D is unresolved. The V gene lost 8 bases and the J gene lost 7 bases, with 18 bases spanning the gap. CDR3 length equals 14 residues. The V gene's germline CDR1 is MNHNS and CDR2 SASEGT. The CDR3: CASAATIPWNEQFF. CDR3 nucleotides: TGTGCCAGCGCTGCTACCATACCTTGGAATGAGCAGTTCTTC.

This clonotype showed up many times. The J gene is TRBJ1-1, the V gene TRBV12-3 or TRBV12-4; D is unclear. This CDR3 has 13 amino acids. The V end lost 1 base, the J end lost 1 base, and 4 bases lay between the germline ends. This CDR3 is CASSLVQNTEAFF. CDR3 bases: TGTGCCAGCAGTTTAGTTCAGAACACTGAAGCTTTCTTT.

The rearrangement uses TRBV11-2 and TRBJ2-5; TRBD2 agrees at 11 bases. Germline V gene data show CDR1 as SGHAT and CDR2 as FQNNGV. With V trimmed by 1 base and J by 1 base, 2 bases remained unmatched. This CDR3 is built from 16 residues. DNA of the CDR3: TGTGCCAGCAGCTTAGGACTAGCGGGGATCCAAGAGACCCAGTACTTC. The encoded protein is CASSLGLAGIQETQYF.

The rearrangement joins TRBV20-1 to TRBJ2-7, with D unclear. The CDR3 extends over 15 amino acids. V was trimmed by 1 base and J by 0 bases, leaving 13 bases between them. Germline CDR1 and CDR2: DFQATT and SNEGSKA (reference sequence). The CDR3 DNA reads as TGCAGTGCTAGAGGACCGCTAACTGCCTCCTACGAGCAGTACTTC. Encoded protein: CSARGPLTASYEQYF.

Here the CDR3 DNA reads TGTGCCAGCAGTGAAGGGAGTGGACTAGCGGGGTGGGAGACCCAGTACTTC. Amino acid sequence: CASSEGSGLAGWETQYF. The chain combines TRBV25-1 with TRBJ2-5; 12 positions agree with TRBD2. CDR1 and CDR2 from the germline V gene are MGHDK and SYGVNS. The V gene end was trimmed by 2 bases and the J gene end by 5 bases; junction bases not matched to a gene: 9. The CDR3 has 17 amino acids.

The V call is TRBV20-1, the J call TRBJ2-7; D is unresolved. Germline CDR1 DFQATT, CDR2 SNEGSKA (reference sequence). Trimming removed 1 base at V and 3 bases at J, with 10 bases between. CDR3 size: 13 residues. The CDR3: CSARGRHHYEQYF. CDR3 nucleotide sequence: TGCAGTGCTAGAGGTCGTCACCACTACGAGCAGTACTTC.

The gene calls are TRBV25-1 and TRBJ2-2; D ambiguous. This CDR3 comprises 15 residues. Germline assignment: CDR1 MGHDK and CDR2 SYGVNS. The germline V and J ends were trimmed by 3 bases and 2 bases, with 10 bases remaining between them. The CDR3 sequence is CASSDWQLNTGELFF. The CDR3 DNA sequence: TGTGCCAGCAGTGATTGGCAACTAAACACCGGGGAGCTGTTTTTT.

The V call is TRBV4-3, the J call TRBJ2-3; TRBD2 matches at 7 bases. CDR1 is LGHNA and CDR2 is YSLEER in the germline V gene. Germline trimming cut 2 bases from V and 6 bases from J; bases unmatched to any gene: 5. This CDR3 comprises 14 residues. CDR3: CASSQWRERDTQYF. Written as DNA, the CDR3 is TGCGCCAGCAGCCAATGGCGGGAGCGGGATACGCAGTATTTT.

The rearrangement joins TRBV19 to TRBJ2-2, with D tentatively TRBD1 (5 bases). Per germline, CDR1 LNHDA and CDR2 SQIVND (reference sequence). V lost 3 bases to trimming and J lost 7 bases, with 18 bases between them. This CDR3 comprises 16 residues. The DNA for the CDR3 is TGTGCCAGTAGTATCTCATCGAGGCAGGGCAACGGGGAGCTGTTTTTT. Translated: CASSISSRQGNGELFF.

At least ten counts were recorded for this clonotype. V and J are TRBV20-1 and TRBJ2-1, with 7 bases that match TRBD1. Germline V gene data show CDR1 as DFQATT and CDR2 as SNEGSKA (reference sequence). CDR3 length equals 14 residues. The ends lost 6 bases at V and 1 base at J; junction bases unmatched: 6. The chain's CDR3 is CSAPDRESYNEQFF. As DNA, the CDR3 is TGCAGTGCGCCTGACAGGGAATCCTACAATGAGCAGTTCTTC.

The rearrangement uses TRBV25-1 and TRBJ2-5, with TRBD1 identical over 7 bases. Germline CDR1 MGHDK, CDR2 SYGVNS. CDR3 length: 15 residues. V shed 4 bases, J shed 0 bases, and the junction held 5 bases outside the gene matches. The CDR3 region has the DNA TGTGCCAGCAGTGGGACGGGACAGCACCAAGAGACCCAGTACTTC. It specifies CASSGTGQHQETQYF.

This clonotype appeared a few times. This chain links TRBV12-3 or TRBV12-4 with TRBJ2-7, with TRBD1 identical over 7 bases. This CDR3 comprises 15 residues. With 3 bases clipped from V and 3 bases from J, the junction kept 8 bases outside the gene matches. The CDR3 DNA reads TGTGCCAGCAGTTTTACTACAGGGGCCAACTACGAGCAGTACTTC. This sequence encodes CASSFTTGANYEQYF.

V gene TRBV20-1 combines with J gene TRBJ2-7; 7 bases match TRBD2. Per germline, CDR1 DFQATT and CDR2 SNEGSKA (reference sequence). The CDR3 is 14 residues long. The V and J ends lost 1 base and 1 base, in that order; junction bases with no gene match: 4. The DNA of the CDR3 is TGCAGTGCTAGAGTTCTGGGGGGGTCCTACGAGCAGTACTTC. Residues: CSARVLGGSYEQYF.